Listed here are 21 T cell receptor beta chains from one sample, sequenced in a study of Tregs in tolerant kidney transplant recipients. Mixed chimerism was transient after nonmyeloablative marrow transplants from related graft donors. The repertoire was sequenced with immunoSEQ multiplex PCR; TCRdb's copy has only in-frame clones and lacks some. The table has about 64,000 clones, over 75% seen once. Sequenced here: CD4+ T cells from blood (PBMCs), sampled 6 months after the transplant. These receptors were obtained from a human patient who received a combined kidney and bone marrow transplant. Some T cells may be supplied by the graft donor.

The gene calls are TRBV11-2 and TRBJ2-7; tentatively, D is TRBD2 (6 bases). The CDR3 loop spans 16 amino acids. V shed 1 base and J shed 5 bases, with 18 bases lying between them. CDR1 and CDR2 from the germline V gene are SGHAT and FQNNGV. This CDR3 is CASSLAVAAPGDEQYF. The CDR3 bases are TGTGCCAGCAGCTTAGCAGTAGCGGCCCCGGGAGACGAGCAGTACTTC.

The chain couples TRBV11-3 to TRBJ2-2; 9 bases are a match to TRBD1. The CDR3 spans 16 residues. CDR1 and CDR2 (germline): SGHNT, YENEEA. The J segment lost 5 bases and the V segment lost 2 bases, leaving 6 bases of the junction unmatched. This CDR3 reads CASSLLGQGRTGELFF. CDR3 nucleotide sequence: TGTGCCAGCAGCTTATTGGGACAGGGTAGGACCGGGGAGCTGTTTTTT.

A single count supports this clone. This chain uses TRBV28 with TRBJ2-7; TRBD2 agrees at 9 bases. The trim removed 0 bases at V and 2 bases at J, leaving 5 bases unmatched. Looked up from germline, CDR1 is MDHEN and CDR2 is SYDVKM. This CDR3 is 16 amino acids long. The CDR3 sequence is CASSLWRLAVAYEQYF. DNA of the CDR3: TGTGCCAGCAGTTTATGGAGACTAGCGGTGGCCTACGAGCAGTACTTC.

This rearrangement joins TRBV12-5 to TRBJ1-4; D is unresolved. Trimming pared 4 bases from V and 2 bases from J, leaving 11 bases between. The germline V gene has CDR1 LGHNT and CDR2 FRNRAP. The CDR3 length is 15 residues. CDR3 in DNA: TGTGCTAGTGGTTCCCCAGGTGCCACTAATGAAAAACTGTTTTTT. Translating gives CASGSPGATNEKLFF.

The chain employs TRBV5-1 and TRBJ2-1; 8 bases are shared with TRBD2. The CDR3 runs 16 residues. CDR1 and CDR2 (germline): SGHRS, YFSETQ. J lost 0 bases, V lost 5 bases, and 7 bases had no gene match. CDR3 in amino acids: CASSRKRESSYNEQFF. As DNA, the CDR3 is TGCGCCAGCAGTCGAAAGCGGGAGAGCTCCTACAATGAGCAGTTCTTC. Combining the CDR3 with reference TRBV5-1 and TRBJ2-1 gives the whole variable domain KAGVTQTPRYLIKTRGQQVTLSCSPISGHRSVSWYQQTPGQGLQFLFEYFSETQRNKGNFPGRFSGRQFSNSRSEMNVSTLELGDSALYLCASSRKRESSYNEQFFGPGTRLTVL.

The V and J genes are TRBV29-1 and TRBJ2-2, with 8 bases aligning to TRBD1. This CDR3 comprises 13 residues. Per germline, CDR1 SQVTM and CDR2 ANQGSEA. V shed 4 bases, J shed 6 bases, and the junction held 4 bases outside the gene matches. This chain's CDR3 is CSVGQGTAGELFF. The CDR3 region has the DNA TGCAGCGTTGGACAGGGGACCGCCGGGGAGCTGTTTTTT.

About this clone itself: Mismatch with germline at one junction end may stem from a read error. This CDR3 is also generated by other DNA sequences in the sample. The chain joins TRBV19 to TRBJ1-6; D uncertain. The CDR3 runs 16 residues. Looked up from germline, CDR1 is LNHDA and CDR2 is SQIVND (reference sequence). Written as DNA, the CDR3 is TGTGCCAGTAGTATAAGTTCGGGGTTGAGTAATTCCCCCCTCCACTTT. Its protein product is CASSISSGLSNSPLHF.

Here the CDR3 DNA reads TGCAGCGCACAGGGGGTATACACCGGGGAGCTGTTTTTT. Protein product: CSAQGVYTGELFF. The rearrangement joins TRBV29-1 to TRBJ2-2; 8 bases align to TRBD1. The CDR3 sequence is 13 residues long. The J segment lost 3 bases and the V segment lost 7 bases, leaving 4 bases of the junction unmatched. Germline-derived CDR1 and CDR2 are SQVTM and ANQGSEA.

V is TRBV6-1 and J is TRBJ1-2; maybe TRBD1 (5 bases). The CDR3 runs to 13 residues. Germline V CDR1 and CDR2: MNHNS, SASEGT. Trimming pared 3 bases from V and 3 bases from J, leaving 8 bases between. The CDR3 nucleotides read TGTGCCAGCAGTGAGTACAGGTACTATGGCTACACCTTC. Translating it yields CASSEYRYYGYTF.

This clone came up once. J is TRBJ2-5 and V is TRBV9, with 11 bases lining up with TRBD2. Germline CDR1 and CDR2: SGDLS and YYNGEE. Trimming cost V 3 bases and J 1 base; bases outside gene matches: 5. The CDR3 sequence is 16 residues long. The CDR3, as DNA: TGTGCCAGCAGCGCCGCTAGCGGGGGGCTCCAAGAGACCCAGTACTTC. It yields the protein CASSAASGGLQETQYF.

The rearrangement joins TRBV4-1 to TRBJ1-3; D gene uncertain. The CDR3 runs to 17 residues. Germline lookup yields CDR1 MGHRA and CDR2 YSYEKL. V was trimmed by 4 bases and J by 2 bases, leaving 18 bases between them. The CDR3 nucleotides read TGCGCCAGCAGCCTCCAAGAGGGAACGTTTGCTGGAAACACCATATATTTT. Encoded protein: CASSLQEGTFAGNTIYF.

The gene calls are TRBV5-1 and TRBJ1-1; perhaps TRBD1 as D (5 bases). The CDR3 has 15 amino acids. V gave up 4 bases and J gave up 5 bases, with 18 bases separating them. Germline assignment: CDR1 SGHRS and CDR2 YFSETQ. The CDR3 DNA follows: TGCGCCAGCAGCCGGAACGACAGAGATGGGACTGAAGCTTTCTTT. Protein sequence: CASSRNDRDGTEAFF.

The chain recombines TRBV30 with TRBJ2-7; D is undetermined. Trimming removed 2 bases at V and 5 bases at J, with 13 bases between. Germline CDR1 is GTSNPN and CDR2 is SVGIG (reference sequence). CDR3 length: 13 residues. The CDR3 DNA sequence: TGTGCCTGGAGTTCATCGGGTTTCAACGAGCAGTACTTC. Its protein is CAWSSSGFNEQYF. Full variable domain (remainder filled in from reference TRBV30 and TRBJ2-7): SQTIHQWPATLVQPVGSPLSLECTVEGTSNPNLYWYRQAAGRGLQLLFYSVGIGQISSEVPQNLSASRPQDRQFILSSKKLLLSDSGFYLCAWSSSGFNEQYFGPGTRLTVT.

The chain uses TRBV5-1 and TRBJ1-1, with TRBD1 as a possible D gene (6 bases). CDR3 length: 12 residues. Between the trimmed V and J ends, which lost 5 bases and 7 bases, there was a span of 12 bases. CDR1 is SGHRS and CDR2 is YFSETQ in the germline V gene. CDR3 protein: CASSSGVGEAFF. DNA of the CDR3: TGCGCCAGCAGTTCAGGGGTGGGTGAAGCTTTCTTT.

This rearrangement joins TRBV11-3 to TRBJ2-1; 14 bases are a match to TRBD2. Germline V gene sequence: CDR1 SGHNT, CDR2 YENEEA. The CDR3 runs 15 residues. V gave up 6 bases and J gave up 8 bases; unmatched junction bases: 6. In DNA form, the CDR3 reads TGTGCCAGCAGACGACTAGCGGGAGGGTCCCATGAGCAGTTCTTC. Translated, it gives CASRRLAGGSHEQFF.

The chain joins TRBV25-1 to TRBJ1-4; weak D call: TRBD1 (6 bases). The CDR3 is 15 amino acids. V was cut by 5 bases and J by 4 bases, with 14 bases left in between. Germline lookup yields CDR1 MGHDK and CDR2 SYGVNS. The CDR3 DNA reads TGTGCCAGCAGTAAAAGACAGGCCTATAATGAAAAACTGTTTTTT. It is translated as CASSKRQAYNEKLFF.

This chain links TRBV7-8 with TRBJ1-2; D gene uncertain. Germline V gene sequence: CDR1 SGHVS, CDR2 FQNEAQ. The CDR3 is made up of 13 amino acids. V was clipped by 1 base and J by 0 bases, with 3 bases between them. CDR3 DNA: TGTGCCAGCAGCTTAGTCGCTAACTATGGCTACACCTTC. This sequence encodes CASSLVANYGYTF.

The genes are TRBV15 and TRBJ2-3; D ambiguous. The CDR3 sequence is 14 residues long. Germline V gene lookup returns CDR1 LNHNV and CDR2 YYDKDF (reference sequence). Trimming cost V 1 base and J 8 bases, with 13 bases left between them. In DNA form, the CDR3 reads TGTGCCACCAGCAGAGTAGGTGTGCTAGGTACGCAGTATTTT. Amino acid sequence: CATSRVGVLGTQYF.

The rearrangement joins TRBV19 to TRBJ2-7, with 9 positions matching TRBD1. The V gene end was trimmed by 5 bases and the J gene end by 2 bases; junction bases not matched to a gene: 7. CDR1 and CDR2 (germline): LNHDA, SQIVND (reference sequence). The CDR3 is made up of 15 amino acids. The CDR3 bases are TGTGCCAGTAGTTATACCGGGACAGGGCCCTACGAGCAGTACTTC. This codes for CASSYTGTGPYEQYF. The full variable domain, in which reference TRBV19 and TRBJ2-7 provide the parts outside the CDR3, is DGGITQSPKYLFRKEGQNVTLSCEQNLNHDAMYWYRQDPGQGLRLIYYSQIVNDFQKGDIAEGYSVSREKKESFPLTVTSAQKNPTAFYLCASSYTGTGPYEQYFGPGTRLTVT.

This clone occurred once. J is TRBJ1-2 and V is TRBV30; perhaps TRBD1 as D (6 bases). V shed 2 bases and J shed 8 bases, with 15 bases lying between them. The CDR3 sequence is 13 residues long. CDR1 is GTSNPN and CDR2 is SVGIG in the germline V gene (reference sequence). In nucleotides, the CDR3 is TGTGCCTGGAGTCGAGGGGGTATGTGGGGCTACACCTTC. Protein: CAWSRGGMWGYTF.

This sequence joins TRBV27 and TRBJ2-2; TRBD2 matches at 10 bases. CDR3 length equals 17 residues. The germline gives CDR1 MNHEY, CDR2 SMNVEV (reference sequence). The junction had 9 bases not matched to a gene; V was cut back by 5 bases and J by 3 bases. The CDR3 DNA reads TGTGCCAGCAGTCTAACCGGACTAGCGGTTTACACCGGGGAGCTGTTTTTT. As protein: CASSLTGLAVYTGELFF.